This T cell receptor (beta chain) was observed in a study of regulatory T cells in long-lasting Graves disease. V was shortened by 1 base and J by 10 bases, with 7 bases between the two germline ends. The CDR3 contains 11 residues. Germline CDR1 SGHTA, CDR2 FQGNSA. Notes on the study in general: The study found TRBV28, TRBJ1-2 and TRBJ2-5 favored in persistent disease.

As to time point: newly diagnosed GD, antithyroid drugs for less than 3 months. Isolated PBMC RNA provided the starting material for the TCR library. Notes on this clonotype: Its target is unknown.

The authors built TCR beta libraries using iRepertoire HTBI primers and Arm-PCR of CDR3 regions. TCRdb reanalysed the multiplex PCR reads using MiXCR and keeps one entry per CDR3 protein. The top ten clones hold about 25% of a sample with about 530,000 distinct CDR3 sequences, 16% of them seen once. These data also featured in a second study, about T cells in Graves' hyperthyroidism and ophthalmopathy.

This sequence originates from a woman in her forties or fifties with Graves disease. This rearrangement joins TRBV7-2 to TRBJ1-1; D call uncertain. The specimen was peripheral blood mononuclear cells (PBMCs), collected at new diagnosis, from a patient treated with antithyroid drugs. The CDR3 region is CASSLGRRAFF. For the CDR3, the DNA is TGTGCCAGCAGCTTAGGTCGTAGAGCTTTCTTT.